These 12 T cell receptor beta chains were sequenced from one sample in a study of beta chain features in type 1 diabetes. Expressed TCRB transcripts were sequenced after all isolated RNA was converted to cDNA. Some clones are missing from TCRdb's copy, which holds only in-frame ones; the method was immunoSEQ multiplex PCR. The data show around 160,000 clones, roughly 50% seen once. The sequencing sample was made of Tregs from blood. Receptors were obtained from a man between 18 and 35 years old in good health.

DNA of the CDR3: TGTGCCAGCAGACAACAGGGGGCGAGGTACTACGAGCAGTACTTC. It is translated as CASRQQGARYYEQYF. The chain combines TRBV27 with TRBJ2-7; 9 bases are shared with TRBD1. Germline V lookup: CDR1 MNHEY, CDR2 SMNVEV (reference sequence). V shed 6 bases and J 3 bases; nucleotides not matched to a gene: 9. The CDR3 length is 15 residues.

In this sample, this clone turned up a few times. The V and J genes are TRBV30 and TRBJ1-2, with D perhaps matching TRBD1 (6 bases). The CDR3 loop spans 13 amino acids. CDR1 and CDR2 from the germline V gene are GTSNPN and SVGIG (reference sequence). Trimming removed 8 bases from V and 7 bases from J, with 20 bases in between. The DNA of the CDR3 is TGTGCCCGTTCACAGGGTTTGGTTGGTGGCTACACCTTC. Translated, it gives CARSQGLVGGYTF.

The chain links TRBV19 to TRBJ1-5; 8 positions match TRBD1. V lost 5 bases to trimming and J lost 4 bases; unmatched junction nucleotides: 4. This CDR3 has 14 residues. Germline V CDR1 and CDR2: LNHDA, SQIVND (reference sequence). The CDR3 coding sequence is TGTGCCAGTAGTCCGGGGACAGGTAATCAGCCCCAGCATTTT. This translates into CASSPGTGNQPQHF. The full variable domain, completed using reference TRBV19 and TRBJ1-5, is DGGITQSPKYLFRKEGQNVTLSCEQNLNHDAMYWYRQDPGQGLRLIYYSQIVNDFQKGDIAEGYSVSREKKESFPLTVTSAQKNPTAFYLCASSPGTGNQPQHFGDGTRLSIL.

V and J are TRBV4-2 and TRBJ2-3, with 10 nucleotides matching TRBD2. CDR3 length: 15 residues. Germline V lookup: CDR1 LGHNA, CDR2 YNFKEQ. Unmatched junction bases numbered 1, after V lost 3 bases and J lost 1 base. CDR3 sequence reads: CASSHLAGGTDTQYF. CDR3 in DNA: TGTGCCAGCAGCCACCTAGCGGGAGGCACAGATACGCAGTATTTT.

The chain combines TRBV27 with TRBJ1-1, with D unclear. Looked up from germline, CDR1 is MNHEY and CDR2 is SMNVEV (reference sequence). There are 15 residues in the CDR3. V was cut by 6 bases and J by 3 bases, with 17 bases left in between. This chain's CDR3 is CASSLVQPVYTEAFF. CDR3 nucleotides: TGTGCCAGCAGCCTTGTACAGCCGGTGTACACTGAAGCTTTCTTT.

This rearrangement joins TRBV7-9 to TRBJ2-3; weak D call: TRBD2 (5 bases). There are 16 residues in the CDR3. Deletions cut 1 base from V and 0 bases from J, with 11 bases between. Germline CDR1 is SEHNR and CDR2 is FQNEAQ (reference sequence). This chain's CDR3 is CASSLERVSSTDTQYF. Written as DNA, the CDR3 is TGTGCCAGCAGCTTAGAGAGGGTATCTAGCACAGATACGCAGTATTTT.

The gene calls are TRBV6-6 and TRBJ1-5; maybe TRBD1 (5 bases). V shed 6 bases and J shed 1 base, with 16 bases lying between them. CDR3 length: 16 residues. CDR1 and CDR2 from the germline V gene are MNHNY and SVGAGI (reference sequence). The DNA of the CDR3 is TGTGCCAGCAGCCCCCCCAATGACAGAAGCAATCAGCCCCAGCATTTT. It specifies CASSPPNDRSNQPQHF.

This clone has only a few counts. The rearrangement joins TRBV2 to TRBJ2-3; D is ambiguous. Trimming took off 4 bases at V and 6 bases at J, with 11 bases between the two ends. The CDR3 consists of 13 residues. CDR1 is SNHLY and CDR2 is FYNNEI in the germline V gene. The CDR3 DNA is TGTGCCAGCAGTGTAAGTTCAGTGGATACGCAGTATTTT. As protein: CASSVSSVDTQYF.

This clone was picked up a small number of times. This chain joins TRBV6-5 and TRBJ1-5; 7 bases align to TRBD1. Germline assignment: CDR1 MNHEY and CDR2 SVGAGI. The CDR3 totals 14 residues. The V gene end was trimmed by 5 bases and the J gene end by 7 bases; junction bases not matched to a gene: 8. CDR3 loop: CASSEGQRRQPQHF. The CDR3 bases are TGTGCCAGCAGTGAGGGACAGAGAAGACAGCCCCAGCATTTT.

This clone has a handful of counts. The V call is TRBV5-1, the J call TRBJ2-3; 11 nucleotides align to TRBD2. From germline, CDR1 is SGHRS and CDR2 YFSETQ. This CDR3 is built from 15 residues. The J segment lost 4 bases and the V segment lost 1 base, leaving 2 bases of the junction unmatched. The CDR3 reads CASSLKLAGADTQYF. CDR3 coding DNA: TGCGCCAGCAGCTTGAAACTAGCGGGGGCAGATACGCAGTATTTT. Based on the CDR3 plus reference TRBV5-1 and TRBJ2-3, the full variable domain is KAGVTQTPRYLIKTRGQQVTLSCSPISGHRSVSWYQQTPGQGLQFLFEYFSETQRNKGNFPGRFSGRQFSNSRSEMNVSTLELGDSALYLCASSLKLAGADTQYFGPGTRLTVL.

The CDR3 DNA follows: TGTGCCAGCCGTCCGATCCGGGGCTCCTACGAGCAGTACTTC. The encoded protein is CASRPIRGSYEQYF. The chain uses TRBV6-6 and TRBJ2-7; D possibly corresponds to TRBD2 (5 bases). This CDR3 has 14 residues. CDR1 and CDR2 (germline): MNHNY, SVGAGI (reference sequence). V was cut by 8 bases and J by 0 bases, with 14 bases left in between.

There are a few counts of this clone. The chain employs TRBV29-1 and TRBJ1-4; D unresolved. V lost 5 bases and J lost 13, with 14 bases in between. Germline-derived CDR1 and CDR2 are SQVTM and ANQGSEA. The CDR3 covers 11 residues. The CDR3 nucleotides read TGCAGCGTTTTTTCGGGTCGTGGACTGTTTTTT. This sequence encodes CSVFSGRGLFF.